The following is a T cell receptor (beta chain) sequence with its context. Amplification yielded TCR beta CDR3 regions, with RNA transcripts as the source. The HTBI primer set drove a first-round RT-PCR of the TCR CDR3. TCRdb called the multiplex PCR reads again in MiXCR, with one record for every CDR3 protein. The sample lists hundreds of thousands of distinct CDR3 sequences; less than 25% were seen once. This record comes from a study of T cells in Graves' hyperthyroidism and ophthalmopathy. The germline V and J ends were trimmed by 4 bases and 5 bases, with 15 bases remaining between them. Germline V gives CDR1 MGHRA, CDR2 YSYEKL. The CDR3 is 14 residues long.

The receptor's source is a man younger than 45 with Graves' ophthalmopathy. The sample was blood. The V call is TRBV4-1, the J call TRBJ2-7; a possible D gene is TRBD2 (5 bases). The CDR3 reads CASSLLSVPHEQYF. In DNA form, the CDR3 reads TGCGCCAGCAGCCTGCTTAGCGTTCCCCACGAGCAGTACTTC.